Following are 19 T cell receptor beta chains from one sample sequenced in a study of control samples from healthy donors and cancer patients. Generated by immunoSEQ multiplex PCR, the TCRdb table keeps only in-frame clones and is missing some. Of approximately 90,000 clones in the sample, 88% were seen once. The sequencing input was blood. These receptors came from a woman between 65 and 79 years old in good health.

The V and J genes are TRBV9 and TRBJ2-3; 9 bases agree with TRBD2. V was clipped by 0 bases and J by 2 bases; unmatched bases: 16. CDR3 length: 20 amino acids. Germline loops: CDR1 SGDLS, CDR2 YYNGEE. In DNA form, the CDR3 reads TGTGCCAGCAGCGTAGGGGTGAGGACTCGCGGGGGGGTGGCCACAGATACGCAGTATTTT. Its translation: CASSVGVRTRGGVATDTQYF. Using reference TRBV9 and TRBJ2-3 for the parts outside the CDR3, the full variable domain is DSGVTQTPKHLITATGQRVTLRCSPRSGDLSVYWYQQSLDQGLQFLIQYYNGEERAKGNILERFSAQQFPDLHSELNLSSLELGDSALYFCASSVGVRTRGGVATDTQYFGPGTRLTVL.

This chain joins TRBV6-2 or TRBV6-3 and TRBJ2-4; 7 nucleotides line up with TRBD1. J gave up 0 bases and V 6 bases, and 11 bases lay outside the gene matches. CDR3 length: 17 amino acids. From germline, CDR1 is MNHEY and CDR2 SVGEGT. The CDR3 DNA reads TGTGCCAGCAGCCGGGACAGTAACCTTCTAGCCAAAAACATTCAGTACTTC. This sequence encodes CASSRDSNLLAKNIQYF.

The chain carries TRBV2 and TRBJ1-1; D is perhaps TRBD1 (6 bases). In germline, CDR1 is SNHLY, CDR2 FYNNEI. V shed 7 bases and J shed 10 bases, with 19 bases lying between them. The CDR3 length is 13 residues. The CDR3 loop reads CASKDSWVDRAFF. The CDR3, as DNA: TGTGCCAGCAAGGACAGTTGGGTAGATCGAGCTTTCTTT. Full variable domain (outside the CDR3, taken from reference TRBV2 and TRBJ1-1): EPEVTQTPSHQVTQMGQEVILRCVPISNHLYFYWYRQILGQKVEFLVSFYNNEISEKSEIFDDQFSVERPDGSNFTLKIRSTKLEDSAMYFCASKDSWVDRAFFGQGTRLTVV.

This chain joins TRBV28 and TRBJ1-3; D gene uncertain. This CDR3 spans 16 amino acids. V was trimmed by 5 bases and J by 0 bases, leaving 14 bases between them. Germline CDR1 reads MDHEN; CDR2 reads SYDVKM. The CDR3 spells CASSPTDGNSGNTIYF. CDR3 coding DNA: TGTGCCAGCAGTCCAACCGACGGAAACTCTGGAAACACCATATATTTT. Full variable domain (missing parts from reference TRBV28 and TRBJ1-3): DVKVTQSSRYLVKRTGEKVFLECVQDMDHENMFWYRQDPGLGLRLIYFSYDVKMKEKGDIPEGYSVSREKKERFSLILESASTNQTSMYLCASSPTDGNSGNTIYFGEGSWLTVV.

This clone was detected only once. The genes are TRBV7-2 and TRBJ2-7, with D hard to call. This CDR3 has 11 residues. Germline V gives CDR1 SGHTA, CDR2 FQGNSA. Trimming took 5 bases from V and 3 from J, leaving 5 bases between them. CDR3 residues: CASSILYEQYF. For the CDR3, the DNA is TGTGCCAGCAGCATCCTCTACGAGCAGTACTTC. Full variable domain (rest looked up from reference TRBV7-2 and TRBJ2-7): GAGVSQSPSNKVTEKGKDVELRCDPISGHTALYWYRQSLGQGLEFLIYFQGNSAPDKSGLPSDRFSAERTGGSVSTLTIQRTQQEDSAVYLCASSILYEQYFGPGTRLTVT.

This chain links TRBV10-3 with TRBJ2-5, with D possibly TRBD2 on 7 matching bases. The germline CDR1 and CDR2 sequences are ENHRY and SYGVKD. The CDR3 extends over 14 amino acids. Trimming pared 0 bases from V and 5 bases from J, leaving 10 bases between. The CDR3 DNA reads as TGTGCCATCAGTGAGTCCGGGGGGCCGGAGACCCAGTACTTC. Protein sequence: CAISESGGPETQYF.

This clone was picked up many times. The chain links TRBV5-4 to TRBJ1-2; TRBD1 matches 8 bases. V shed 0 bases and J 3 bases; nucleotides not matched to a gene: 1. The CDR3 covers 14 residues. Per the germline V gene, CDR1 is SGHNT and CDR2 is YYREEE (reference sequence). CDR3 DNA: TGTGCCAGCAGCTTGGACAGGGGGTACTATGGCTACACCTTC. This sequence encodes CASSLDRGYYGYTF.

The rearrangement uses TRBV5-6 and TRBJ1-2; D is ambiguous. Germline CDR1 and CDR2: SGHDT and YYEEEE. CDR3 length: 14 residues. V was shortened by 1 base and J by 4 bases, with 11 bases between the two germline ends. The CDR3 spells CASSLIRLPYGYTF. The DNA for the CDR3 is TGTGCCAGCAGCTTGATCAGGCTACCCTATGGCTACACCTTC.

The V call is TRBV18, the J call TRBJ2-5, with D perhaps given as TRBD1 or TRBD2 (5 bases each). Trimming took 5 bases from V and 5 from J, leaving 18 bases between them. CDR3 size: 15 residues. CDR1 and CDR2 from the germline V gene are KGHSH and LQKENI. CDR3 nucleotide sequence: TGTGCCAGCTCATCAGACGGGGCCCGAGGGGAGACCCAGTACTTC. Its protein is CASSSDGARGETQYF.

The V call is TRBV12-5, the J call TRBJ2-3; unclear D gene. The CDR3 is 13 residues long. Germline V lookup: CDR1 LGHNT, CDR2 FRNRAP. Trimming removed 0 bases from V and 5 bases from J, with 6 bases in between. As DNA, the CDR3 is TGTGCTAGTGGTTTGGTACCGAGAGATACGCAGTATTTT. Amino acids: CASGLVPRDTQYF.

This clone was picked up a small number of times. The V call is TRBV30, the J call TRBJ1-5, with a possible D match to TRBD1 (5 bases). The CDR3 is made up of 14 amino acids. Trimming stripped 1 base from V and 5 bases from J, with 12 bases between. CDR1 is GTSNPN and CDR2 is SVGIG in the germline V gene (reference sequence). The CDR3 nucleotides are TGTGCCTGGAGTGAAGGGGTAGGGCATCAGCCCCAGCATTTT. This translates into CAWSEGVGHQPQHF.

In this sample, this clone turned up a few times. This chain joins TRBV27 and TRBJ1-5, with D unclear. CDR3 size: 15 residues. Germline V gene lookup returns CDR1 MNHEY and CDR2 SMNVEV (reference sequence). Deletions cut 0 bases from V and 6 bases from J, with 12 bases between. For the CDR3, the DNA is TGTGCCAGCAGTTTATCGATGAGAGGTTTTCAGCCCCAGCATTTT. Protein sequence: CASSLSMRGFQPQHF.

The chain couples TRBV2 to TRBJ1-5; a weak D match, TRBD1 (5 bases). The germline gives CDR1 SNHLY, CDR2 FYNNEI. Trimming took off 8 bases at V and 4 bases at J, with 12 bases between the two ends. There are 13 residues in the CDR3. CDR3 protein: CASFRDLNQPQHF. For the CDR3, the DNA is TGTGCCAGCTTCCGGGACTTAAATCAGCCCCAGCATTTT.

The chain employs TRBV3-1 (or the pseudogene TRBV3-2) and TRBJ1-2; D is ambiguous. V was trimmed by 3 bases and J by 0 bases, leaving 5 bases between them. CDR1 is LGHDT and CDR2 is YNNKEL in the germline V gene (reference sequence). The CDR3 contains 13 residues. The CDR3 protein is CASSQISNYGYTF. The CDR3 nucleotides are TGTGCCAGCAGCCAGATTTCTAACTATGGCTACACCTTC.

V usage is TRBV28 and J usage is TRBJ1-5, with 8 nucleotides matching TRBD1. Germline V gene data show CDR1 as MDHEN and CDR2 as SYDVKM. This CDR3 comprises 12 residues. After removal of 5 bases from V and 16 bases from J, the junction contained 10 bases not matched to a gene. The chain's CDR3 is CASSHRTGLVHF. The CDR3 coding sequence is TGTGCCAGCAGTCACAGGACAGGGCTAGTACATTTT.

For the CDR3, the DNA is TGCAGTGCTAGTGACAGGGCTGGTAATGAAAAACTGTTTTTT. Amino acids: CSASDRAGNEKLFF. The V gene is TRBV20-1, the J gene TRBJ1-4, with TRBD1 identical over 7 bases. With 3 bases clipped from V and 4 bases from J, the junction kept 5 bases outside the gene matches. The CDR3 consists of 14 residues. Germline CDR1 and CDR2: DFQATT and SNEGSKA (reference sequence).

The CDR3 is CASTTFGSDYGYTF. The DNA of the CDR3 is TGTGCCAGCACCACGTTTGGCAGCGACTATGGCTACACCTTC. The chain recombines TRBV6-5 with TRBJ1-2; D gene unclear. The germline gives CDR1 MNHEY, CDR2 SVGAGI. The CDR3 spans 14 residues. V lost 7 bases, J lost 3 bases, and 15 bases lay in between.

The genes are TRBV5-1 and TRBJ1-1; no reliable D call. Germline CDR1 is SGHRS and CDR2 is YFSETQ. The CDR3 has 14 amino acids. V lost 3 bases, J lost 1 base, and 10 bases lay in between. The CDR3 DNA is TGCGCCAGCAGCTGGCGGCCCGGGAACACTGAAGCTTTCTTT. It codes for CASSWRPGNTEAFF.

The CDR3 DNA reads TGTGCCAGCAGCGACAGCTACGGGATGGTTAACTATGGCTACACCTTC. Translated: CASSDSYGMVNYGYTF. The gene calls are TRBV9 and TRBJ1-2; D is uncertain. The CDR3 is 16 amino acids. Between the trimmed V and J ends, which lost 3 bases and 1 base, there was a span of 16 bases. Per the germline V gene, CDR1 is SGDLS and CDR2 is YYNGEE. Looking up the rest from reference TRBV9 and TRBJ1-2 gives the full variable domain: DSGVTQTPKHLITATGQRVTLRCSPRSGDLSVYWYQQSLDQGLQFLIQYYNGEERAKGNILERFSAQQFPDLHSELNLSSLELGDSALYFCASSDSYGMVNYGYTFGSGTRLTVV.